Reported below is one TCR beta chain. No cognate antigen has been identified for it. Within one base of it there is no much larger clone, and no base qualities were kept. Healthy HIV-negative adults with no recently reported acute infections or vaccinations were included as donors. Every donor was a Caucasian adult residing in Nashville, Tennessee, USA. CD4+ T cells were enriched through magnetic negative selection, after which naive cells were positively selected on CD45RA and the remaining negative fraction served as the memory subset. Blood was collected by leukapheresis, and PBMCs were isolated by Ficoll-Histopaque density gradient centrifugation and then cryopreserved in liquid nitrogen vapor phase. Analytical flow cytometry was used to check the purity and quantity of every magnetically sorted T cell population. Genomic DNA was isolated from every sorted fraction and measured by UV absorbance on a Nanodrop 2000c.

The entry originates in a study of shared clonotypes between healthy human individuals (dated by TCRdb to 2018 to 2020). General notes on the study: The cohort comprised two women and a few men aged 18 to 49 years. To increase sequencing depth and limit assay-specific biases, TCR repertoire library preparation and sequencing were carried out by different laboratories using diverse techniques. The study deeply sequenced blood TCR repertoires of about 5 healthy adults to estimate repertoire size and the extent of clonotype sharing between individuals. Between about 0.85 and 9.5 billion PBMCs per donor were obtained by leukapheresis. For each donor, CD4 naive and CD4 memory were each given three plates, CD8 naive was given two plates, and CD8 memory was given one plate.

TCR CDR3 regions were amplified from genomic DNA by multiplex PCR using the deep immunoSEQ assay. Extracted genomic DNA from each cell subset was distributed evenly across all wells of several immunoSEQ 96-well plates, and each plate was treated as a replicate. For sorted subsets, around 200 ng genomic DNA, equal to tens of thousands of T cell genomes, was loaded into each replicate PCR. Purified libraries were measured with a Qubit 3.0 fluorometer, size-checked on a Bioanalyzer 2100, and measured again with the KAPA Library Quantification kit. Every immunoSEQ 96-well plate was sequenced on a separate single-read 150-cycle Illumina NextSeq 550 flow cell. Per the original workflow: Because only junctional sequences without quality scores were contained in the immunoSEQ output, filtering matching that applied to full-length reads could not be performed. To assign V/J genes and CDR3, sequences were annotated using PyIR, a Python wrapper for IgBLAST v1.9, with IMGT germline references. Reads with weak V/J assignments (E-value above 1e-6), missing CDR3, stop codons, out-of-frame junctions, or ambiguous translated residues were removed. A V3J clonotype was defined by an identical inferred V gene, J gene, and CDR3 amino acid sequence. Percentage overlap between repertoires was computed as shared unique clonotypes divided by the size of the smaller repertoire. Repertoire richness was assessed with RTK rarefaction, the Chao1 estimator, and Recon v2.1 estimates of unobserved clonotypes. For all TCRbeta clonotypes obtained by the gDNA method from four donors, generation probabilities were computed with OLGA. This is the immuneACCESS table as TCRdb keeps it, with only in-frame sequences that have V and J called. A part of the clones is gone; compared with another copy, unresolved V genes explain less than half, and the rest is unexplained. Clone size and V and J calls were adopted from that table, with D and trimming inferred from the DNA. This sample lists roughly 2,300,000 clones; 85% to 95% were detected once. Of the sample, more than 0.35% is held by the ten largest clones.

Its CDR3 holds 15 amino acids, cysteine through phenylalanine. Left in the record is the CDR3 DNA by itself, 45 bases read in frame from the first base. V loses 4 bases of germline sequence and J loses 1 base, and the interval between the two ends is 12 bases. From a lookup of the germline V gene, CDR1 and CDR2 are MNHEY and SVGAGI. Broad study findings and their caveats: Clonotypes shared by all four sorted-subset donors showed higher generation probabilities than non-shared clonotypes. Sharing across a few donors was observed for 4.5% to 6.5% of naive CD4, over 3% of naive CD8, 2% to 2.5% of memory CD4, and roughly 0.4% of memory CD8 clonotypes. Only blood was sampled, and tissue TCR repertoires likely differ from those in blood. Rarefaction of sorted-subset datasets indicated incomplete sequencing despite the large sequencing depth. Naive subsets generally had larger estimated clonotype richness than memory subsets. The small number of donors limited the genetic and exposure-history diversity represented. Based on pairwise subsampling, the degree of clonotype sharing among donors was expected to be affected by sequencing depth.

This clonotype was sampled from a man younger than 35 in good health. Some clones in this sample may be carry-over from other donors' samples. The sequenced sample consisted of naive CD4+ T cells from PBMCs. Explained via the paper, the cell subset or site label denotes: CD45RA+ positively selected. Here the chain combines TRBV6-5 and TRBJ2-3; a weak D assignment points to TRBD2 (6 bases agree). The sequence in DNA is TGTGCCAGCAGTTTACGGGAGAGCCGCACAGATACGCAGTATTTT. The encoded protein is CASSLRESRTDTQYF.